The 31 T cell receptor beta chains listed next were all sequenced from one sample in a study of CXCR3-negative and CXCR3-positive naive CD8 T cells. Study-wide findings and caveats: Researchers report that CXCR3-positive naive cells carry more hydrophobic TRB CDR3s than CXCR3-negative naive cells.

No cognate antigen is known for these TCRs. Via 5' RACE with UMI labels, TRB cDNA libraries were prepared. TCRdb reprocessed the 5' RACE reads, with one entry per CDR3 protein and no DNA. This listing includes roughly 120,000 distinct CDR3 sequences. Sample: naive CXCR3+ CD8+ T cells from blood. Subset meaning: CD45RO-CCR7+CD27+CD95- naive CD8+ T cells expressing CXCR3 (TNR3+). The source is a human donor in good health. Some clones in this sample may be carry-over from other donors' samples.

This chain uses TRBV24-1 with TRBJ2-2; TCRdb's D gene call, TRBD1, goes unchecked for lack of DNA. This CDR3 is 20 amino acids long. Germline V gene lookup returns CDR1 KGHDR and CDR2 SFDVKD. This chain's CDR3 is CATSEYAGQVENPNTGELFF.

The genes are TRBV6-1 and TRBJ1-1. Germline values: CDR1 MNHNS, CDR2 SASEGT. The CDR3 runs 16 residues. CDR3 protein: CARATHTRKKNTEAFF.

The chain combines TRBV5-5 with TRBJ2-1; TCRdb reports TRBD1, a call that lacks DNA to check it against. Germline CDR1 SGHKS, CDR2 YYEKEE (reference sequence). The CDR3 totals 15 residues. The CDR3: CASSLVEGAVNEQFF.

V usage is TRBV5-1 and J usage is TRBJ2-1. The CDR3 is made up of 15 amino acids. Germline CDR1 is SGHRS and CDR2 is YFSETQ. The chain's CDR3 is CASSSAQRTGDEQFF.

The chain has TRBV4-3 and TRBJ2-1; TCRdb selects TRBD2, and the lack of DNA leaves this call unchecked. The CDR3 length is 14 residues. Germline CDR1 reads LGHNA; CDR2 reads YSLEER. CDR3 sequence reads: CASSQPSPGEGQFF.

CDR3 loop: CASSLAAGLANEQFF. The chain recombines TRBV28 with TRBJ2-1; TCRdb's assignment of TRBD2 cannot be checked, as there is no DNA. This CDR3 contains 15 residues. Germline V gene lookup returns CDR1 MDHEN and CDR2 SYDVKM.

The CDR3 here is CAWSEVGGPLDTQYF. V is TRBV30 and J is TRBJ2-3; TCRdb's D gene call, TRBD2, goes unchecked for lack of DNA. This CDR3 is 15 amino acids long. From germline, CDR1 is GTSNPN and CDR2 SVGIG (reference sequence).

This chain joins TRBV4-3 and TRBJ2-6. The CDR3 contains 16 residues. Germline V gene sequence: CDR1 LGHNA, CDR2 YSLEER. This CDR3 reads CASSQDWSSGANVLTF.

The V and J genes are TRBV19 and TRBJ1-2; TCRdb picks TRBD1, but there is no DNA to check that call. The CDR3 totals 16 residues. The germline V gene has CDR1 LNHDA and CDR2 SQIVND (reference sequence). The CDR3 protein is CATLDADRKRDDGYTF.

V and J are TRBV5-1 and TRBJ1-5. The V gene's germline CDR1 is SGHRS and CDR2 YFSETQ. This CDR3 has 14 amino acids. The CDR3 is CASSLGDYNQPQHF.

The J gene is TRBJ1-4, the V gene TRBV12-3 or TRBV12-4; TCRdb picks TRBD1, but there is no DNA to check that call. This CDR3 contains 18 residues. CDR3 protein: CASSKPPGQTPTNEKLFF.

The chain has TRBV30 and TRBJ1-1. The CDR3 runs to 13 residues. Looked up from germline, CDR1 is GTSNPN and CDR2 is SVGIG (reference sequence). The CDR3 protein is CAWGEVLNTEAFF.

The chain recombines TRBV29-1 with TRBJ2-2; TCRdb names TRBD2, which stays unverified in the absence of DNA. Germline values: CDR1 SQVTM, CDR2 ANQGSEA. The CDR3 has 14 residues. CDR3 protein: CSVASGRVTGELFF.

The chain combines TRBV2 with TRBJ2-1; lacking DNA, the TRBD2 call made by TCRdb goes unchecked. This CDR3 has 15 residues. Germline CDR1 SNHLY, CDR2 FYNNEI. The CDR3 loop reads CASSELAVLDNEQFF. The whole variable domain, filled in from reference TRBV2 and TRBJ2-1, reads EPEVTQTPSHQVTQMGQEVILRCVPISNHLYFYWYRQILGQKVEFLVSFYNNEISEKSEIFDDQFSVERPDGSNFTLKIRSTKLEDSAMYFCASSELAVLDNEQFFGPGTRLTVL.

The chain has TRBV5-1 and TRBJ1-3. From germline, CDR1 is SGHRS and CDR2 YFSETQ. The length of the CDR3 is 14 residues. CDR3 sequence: CASSLEDVGNTIYF.

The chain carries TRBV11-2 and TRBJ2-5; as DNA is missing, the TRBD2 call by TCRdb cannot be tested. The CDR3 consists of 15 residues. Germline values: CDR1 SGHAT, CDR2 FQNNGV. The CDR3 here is CASSLGGWLGETQYF.

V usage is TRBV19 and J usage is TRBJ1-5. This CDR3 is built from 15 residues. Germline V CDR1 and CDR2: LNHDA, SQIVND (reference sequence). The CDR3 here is CASSMSLESNQPQHF.

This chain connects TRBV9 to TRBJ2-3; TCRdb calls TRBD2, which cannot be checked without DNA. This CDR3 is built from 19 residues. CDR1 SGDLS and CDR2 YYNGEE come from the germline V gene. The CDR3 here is CASSVESSGGPITTDTQYF.

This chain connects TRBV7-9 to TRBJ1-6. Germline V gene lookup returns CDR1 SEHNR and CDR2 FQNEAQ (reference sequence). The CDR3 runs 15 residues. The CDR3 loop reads CASSPRDSVGSPLHF.

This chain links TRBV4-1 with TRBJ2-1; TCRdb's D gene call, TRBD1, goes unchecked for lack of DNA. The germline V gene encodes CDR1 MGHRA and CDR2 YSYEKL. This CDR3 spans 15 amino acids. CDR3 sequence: CASSQDREDWNEQFF.

Here the CDR3 reads CASSTGVYPPTNTGELFF. J is TRBJ2-2 and V is TRBV28; TCRdb reports TRBD1, a call that lacks DNA to check it against. Germline values: CDR1 MDHEN, CDR2 SYDVKM. This CDR3 is 18 amino acids long.

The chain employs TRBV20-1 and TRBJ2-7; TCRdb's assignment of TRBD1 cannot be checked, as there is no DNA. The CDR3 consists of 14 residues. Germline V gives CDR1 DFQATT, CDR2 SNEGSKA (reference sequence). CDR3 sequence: CSARSGTGSYEQYF.

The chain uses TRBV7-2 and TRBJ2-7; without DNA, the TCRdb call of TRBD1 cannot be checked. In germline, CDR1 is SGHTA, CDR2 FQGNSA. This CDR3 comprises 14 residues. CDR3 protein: CASSQGTGPYEQYF.

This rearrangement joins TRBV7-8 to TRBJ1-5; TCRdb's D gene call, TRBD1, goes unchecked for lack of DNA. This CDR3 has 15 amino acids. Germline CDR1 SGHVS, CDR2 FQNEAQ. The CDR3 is CASSLGLGTNQPQHF.

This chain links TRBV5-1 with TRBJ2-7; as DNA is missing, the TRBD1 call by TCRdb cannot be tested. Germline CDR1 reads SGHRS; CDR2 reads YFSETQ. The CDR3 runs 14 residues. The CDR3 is CASSQGTGEYEQYF.

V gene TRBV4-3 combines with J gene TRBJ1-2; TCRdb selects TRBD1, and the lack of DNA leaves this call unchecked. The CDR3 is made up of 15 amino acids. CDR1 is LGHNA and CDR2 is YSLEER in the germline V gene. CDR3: CASSQDRTGSYGYTF.

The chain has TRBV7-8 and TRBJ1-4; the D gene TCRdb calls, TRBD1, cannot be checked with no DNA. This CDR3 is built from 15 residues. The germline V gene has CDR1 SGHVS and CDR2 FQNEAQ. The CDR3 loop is CASSLKQGLNEKLFF.

The CDR3 loop reads CASSEYRQGDPGGYEQYF. The chain combines TRBV25-1 with TRBJ2-7; TCRdb calls TRBD1, which cannot be checked without DNA. The CDR3 extends over 18 amino acids. Germline V gives CDR1 MGHDK, CDR2 SYGVNS.

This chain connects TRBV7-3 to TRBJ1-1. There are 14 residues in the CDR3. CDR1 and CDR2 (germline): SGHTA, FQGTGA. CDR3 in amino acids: CASSLTDGSTEAFF.

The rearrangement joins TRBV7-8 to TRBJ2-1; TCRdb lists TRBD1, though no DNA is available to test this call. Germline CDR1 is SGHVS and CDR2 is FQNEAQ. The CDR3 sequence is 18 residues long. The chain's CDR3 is CASSPSDRGAGWFNEQFF.

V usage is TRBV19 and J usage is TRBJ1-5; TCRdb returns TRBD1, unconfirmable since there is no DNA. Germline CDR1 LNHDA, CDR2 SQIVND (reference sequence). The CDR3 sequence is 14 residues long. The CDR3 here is CASSTTTGAQPQHF.